This T cell receptor beta chain was captured in a study of post-analysis software for immune sequencing data (dated by TCRdb to 2014 to 2015). Some background on the complete study: Relapsing-remitting, secondary progressive and progressive-relapsing multiple sclerosis were recorded as disease courses, and subtype annotation was lacking for some patients. The patient repertoires were compared against more than 10 previously published healthy control repertoires obtained from donors aged about 6 to 25 years. A subset of samples was prepared in parallel using single-end sample barcoding, then pooled and co-amplified after Illumina adapter ligation.

CDR1 SGHRS and CDR2 YFSETQ were looked up in the germline V gene. Including cysteine and phenylalanine, the CDR3 has 15 amino acids. The CDR3 DNA has 45 bases and is translated from base 1. What the work shows at the level of the full study, not this receptor alone: Significantly higher frequencies in patients than in controls were found for roughly 5 TRBV segments, including TRBV5-6, TRBV5-1 and TRBV20-1. The multiple sclerosis patient group was slightly younger than the control group. Compared with controls, multiple sclerosis patients had significantly lower normalized Chao1 diversity, a finding suggesting substantial peripheral T-cell clonal expansion. Strong co-clustering of samples prepared in the same batch was shown by direct clustering with F measure, prompting a batch-effect correction.

Library generation was performed with PCR. The reads were generated on an Illumina HiSeq 2500. To reduce PCR and sequencing biases, unique molecular identifiers were built into the TCR beta cDNA libraries. Some 500,000 cDNA molecules were obtained for every 1 to 10 million input T cells, so each molecule roughly corresponded to one T cell. Patient libraries were prepared and sequenced with the same protocol used for the earlier healthy control dataset. Samples belonging to the same batch were prepared together, multiplexed and sequenced on a shared HiSeq lane. In the original analysis: Raw barcoded reads were processed with MIGEC, discarding single-read molecular identifier groups before consensus assembly and CDR3 extraction. VDJtools was used for post-analysis of the clonotype tables, and diversity was normalized by down-sampling every dataset to the size of the smallest sample. To correct batch-related cross-sample contamination, repertoire overlap clustering matched CDR3 amino acid sequences but not nucleotide sequences. The public reads were reanalyzed by TCRdb: fastp trimming at Q25, MiXCR alignment, in-frame beta chains only. Records with the same CDR3 protein are collapsed into one entry carrying the most frequent genes and DNA. The V and J calls here are based on TCRdb, not the publication. This sample comprises a few hundred thousand distinct CDR3 sequences, approximately 33% of them detected only once. The ten largest clones take up around an eighth of the sample.

Note on this clonotype: What this receptor recognizes is not known. At one end, the junction sequence differs from germline, possibly due to a read error.

To demonstrate the VDJtools post-analysis software, the study profiled TCR beta repertoires from the peripheral blood of about 13 young patients with multiple sclerosis. The multiple sclerosis patients were children and adolescents ranging in age from about 6 to 16 years. The TCR was taken from a girl aged 10-17 years with multiple sclerosis. This receptor chain uses TRBV5-1 and TRBJ2-2; possibly the D gene is TRBD1, per 6 matching bases. Material for sequencing was blood. The DNA reads TGCGCCAGCAGCCTACAGGGTAGTAACACCGGGGAGCGGTTTTTT. Translated, this is CASSLQGSNTGERFF.